This T cell receptor (beta chain) stems from a study of early T cells in non-severe SARS-CoV-2 infection. At the level of the study: Unsorted whole-blood RNA was sequenced in bulk, leaving chains unpaired.

Many counts were recorded for this clonotype. Its antigen remains unknown. Separate cDNA molecules each had unique molecular identifiers attached to them. Each CDR3 protein is one row after TCRdb ran MiXCR on the 5' RACE reads. Of tens of thousands of distinct CDR3 sequences listed, around 13% are singletons. The CDR3 consists of 15 residues. Germline V gene data show CDR1 as DFQATT and CDR2 as SNEGSKA (reference sequence). The ends were cut back, 0 bases at V and 0 bases at J, with 8 bases in the middle. Study-level results: Using VDJdb, the matching emphasized anti-spike CD8 responses while missing private and CD4 specificities.

The source material was whole blood. This TCR derives from an adult who was a healthcare worker with PCR-confirmed SARS-CoV-2 infection or an uninfected control (not recorded which). The rearrangement joins TRBV20-1 to TRBJ2-2; perhaps TRBD2 as D (6 bases). The DNA of the CDR3 is TGCAGTGCTAGAGAGGAGGGGACGAACACCGGGGAGCTGTTTTTT. Protein: CSAREEGTNTGELFF.